One and the same sample provided the 28 T cell receptor beta chains below, sequenced in a study of identical twins. TCRdb reprocessed the 5' RACE reads with MiXCR, giving one entry per CDR3 protein. The profile covers hundreds of thousands of distinct CDR3 sequences, with 8% to 9% appearing a single time and roughly 0.9% taken by the ten largest. Separately, the same data were catalogued under a study of yellow fever vaccine responses in identical twins.

The sequencing sample was made of PBMCs. The receptors derive from a young woman in good health.

This chain uses TRBV11-2 with TRBJ2-1; 7 nucleotides match TRBD2. Trimming cost V 5 bases and J 0 bases; bases outside gene matches: 10. This CDR3 contains 17 residues. Looked up from germline, CDR1 is SGHAT and CDR2 is FQNNGV. CDR3 sequence: CASSPPSGESSYNEQFF. The CDR3 nucleotides read TGTGCCAGCAGCCCCCCTAGCGGAGAGAGCTCCTACAATGAGCAGTTCTTC.

This clonotype was observed many times. The chain joins TRBV7-8 to TRBJ2-7, with D hard to call. Germline V CDR1 and CDR2: SGHVS, FQNEAQ. The CDR3 length is 16 residues. V was trimmed by 6 bases and J by 7 bases, leaving 25 bases between them. The CDR3 reads CASSIVGANSIREQYF. As DNA, the CDR3 is TGTGCCAGCAGTATAGTGGGTGCCAACTCGATTAGGGAGCAGTACTTC.

This clonotype was seen ten or more times. The chain uses TRBV5-1 and TRBJ2-7; 10 positions agree with TRBD1. V dropped 5 bases and J dropped 5; count of bases not matched to a gene: 7. The germline V gene has CDR1 SGHRS and CDR2 YFSETQ. The CDR3 is 14 residues long. The CDR3 region has the DNA TGCGCCAGCAGTCTCGGGACAGGGGATAACGAGCAGTACTTC. Its translation is CASSLGTGDNEQYF.

This clonotype has a count of ten or more. The J gene is TRBJ2-1, the V gene TRBV2, with D perhaps matching TRBD1 or TRBD2 (5 bases each). The ends were cut back, 1 base at V and 5 bases at J, with 12 bases in the middle. Per the germline V gene, CDR1 is SNHLY and CDR2 is FYNNEI. The CDR3 loop spans 15 amino acids. This CDR3 is CASSEVLEGHNEQFF. CDR3 DNA: TGTGCCAGCAGTGAAGTCCTAGAGGGGCACAATGAGCAGTTCTTC.

CDR3 nucleotide sequence: TGTGCCAGCAGTGACTCGCACCACTCCTACGAGCAGTACTTC. This sequence encodes CASSDSHHSYEQYF. The chain uses TRBV25-1 and TRBJ2-7; D is unresolved. The CDR3 is 14 residues long. V was shortened by 3 bases and J by 0 bases, with 9 bases between the two germline ends. Germline V gives CDR1 MGHDK, CDR2 SYGVNS.

This chain connects TRBV18 to TRBJ2-7, with D maybe TRBD2 (6 bases). Germline V gene sequence: CDR1 KGHSH, CDR2 LQKENI. The CDR3 is 14 amino acids. The V gene lost 5 bases and the J gene lost 2 bases, with 13 bases spanning the gap. CDR3 region: CASSSGEETYEQYF. CDR3 nucleotides: TGTGCCAGCTCATCGGGGGAGGAAACCTACGAGCAGTACTTC.

The chain uses TRBV7-2 and TRBJ1-6; TRBD1 aligns across 7 bases. CDR3 size: 15 residues. V was clipped by 5 bases and J by 3 bases; unmatched bases: 4. Germline V CDR1 and CDR2: SGHTA, FQGNSA. The CDR3 here is CASSPRTGYNSPLHF. The DNA of the CDR3 is TGTGCCAGCAGCCCCCGGACAGGCTATAATTCACCCCTCCACTTT.

The gene calls are TRBV7-9 and TRBJ1-1, with D possibly being TRBD1 (6 bases). From germline, CDR1 is SEHNR and CDR2 FQNEAQ (reference sequence). The CDR3 is 15 amino acids. Trimming took off 5 bases at V and 0 bases at J, with 13 bases between the two ends. The CDR3 coding sequence is TGTGCCAGCAGCCTAAGGACAGAAGTGAACACTGAAGCTTTCTTT. Amino acids: CASSLRTEVNTEAFF.

This clonotype was counted only a few times. The CDR3 nucleotides are TGTGCAAGTAACAGTGGCCAAGAGCAGTACTTC. It is translated as CASNSGQEQYF. This rearrangement joins TRBV25-1 to TRBJ2-7; D unresolved. From germline, CDR1 is MGHDK and CDR2 SYGVNS. The CDR3 length is 11 residues.

This clonotype was counted only a few times. The chain is built from TRBV20-1 and TRBJ1-6, with D possibly matching TRBD1 (5 bases). The CDR3 contains 15 residues. Germline V lookup: CDR1 DFQATT, CDR2 SNEGSKA (reference sequence). Deletions cut 0 bases from V and 8 bases from J, with 14 bases between. CDR3 in amino acids: CSARDPPQGDSPLHF. The CDR3 nucleotides are TGCAGTGCTAGAGACCCCCCCCAGGGTGATTCACCCCTCCACTTT.

V and J are TRBV19 and TRBJ2-7, with D tentatively TRBD1 (6 bases). CDR3 size: 14 residues. V was clipped by 5 bases and J by 1 base, with 12 bases between them. Germline CDR1 reads LNHDA; CDR2 reads SQIVND (reference sequence). CDR3 bases: TGTGCCAGTAGTTCCGGACAGCGATCCTACGAGCAGTACTTC. Residues: CASSSGQRSYEQYF.

This clonotype was found many times. V is TRBV15 and J is TRBJ2-2; D remains unclear. Germline CDR1 reads LNHNV; CDR2 reads YYDKDF (reference sequence). CDR3 length: 12 amino acids. V was shortened by 1 base and J by 7 bases, with 4 bases between the two germline ends. The CDR3 loop is CATSRANGELFF. The CDR3 region has the DNA TGTGCCACCAGCAGAGCGAACGGGGAGCTGTTTTTT.

This clonotype has a count of ten or more. This sequence joins TRBV20-1 and TRBJ2-1; D gene ambiguous. This CDR3 comprises 13 residues. Trimming took off 7 bases at V and 0 bases at J, with 10 bases between the two ends. The germline gives CDR1 DFQATT, CDR2 SNEGSKA (reference sequence). The CDR3: CSVSWDSYNEQFF. The CDR3 bases are TGCAGTGTGAGTTGGGACTCCTACAATGAGCAGTTCTTC.

This clonotype was picked up a small number of times. The rearrangement joins TRBV7-9 to TRBJ2-5; D gene unclear. The CDR3 loop spans 17 amino acids. Germline V lookup: CDR1 SEHNR, CDR2 FQNEAQ (reference sequence). Trimming shortened V by 1 base and J by 3 bases, and 18 bases separated the two germline ends. CDR3 region: CASSLGTRNRAEETQYF. CDR3 bases: TGTGCCAGCAGCTTAGGGACCCGGAACCGGGCGGAAGAGACCCAGTACTTC.

This clonotype was detected a few times. V usage is TRBV7-8 and J usage is TRBJ2-3; 11 nucleotides align to TRBD2. The germline gives CDR1 SGHVS, CDR2 FQNEAQ. This CDR3 comprises 16 residues. V lost 5 bases, J lost 2 bases, and 6 bases stayed unmatched. As DNA, the CDR3 is TGTGCCAGCAGCCTGTCTAGCGGGAGGACCACAGATACGCAGTATTTT. It translates to CASSLSSGRTTDTQYF. Full variable domain (remainder filled in from reference TRBV7-8 and TRBJ2-3): GAGVSQSPRYKVAKRGQDVALRCDPISGHVSLFWYQQALGQGPEFLTYFQNEAQLDKSGLPSDRFFAERPEGSVSTLKIQRTQQEDSAVYLCASSLSSGRTTDTQYFGPGTRLTVL.

This clonotype was detected ten times or more. The chain employs TRBV12-3 or TRBV12-4 and TRBJ1-2; D not certain. The V and J ends lost 6 bases and 3 bases respectively, with 11 bases between them. The CDR3 runs 13 residues. In DNA, the CDR3 is TGTGCCAGCAGCCCCATGGAGGACTATGGCTACACCTTC. Its protein product is CASSPMEDYGYTF.

This clonotype has a handful of counts. V gene TRBV7-9 combines with J gene TRBJ2-7, with D perhaps given as TRBD1 or TRBD2 (5 bases each). V lost 9 bases, J lost 4 bases, and 16 bases lay in between. Germline V CDR1 and CDR2: SEHNR, FQNEAQ (reference sequence). CDR3 size: 13 residues. The CDR3 sequence: CASGLGVQYEQYF. The CDR3 DNA reads as TGTGCCAGTGGGTTGGGGGTTCAGTACGAGCAGTACTTC.

This clonotype was seen only a few times. The chain employs TRBV2 and TRBJ1-2; perhaps TRBD1 as D (5 bases). There are 13 residues in the CDR3. Germline-derived CDR1 and CDR2 are SNHLY and FYNNEI. The ends were cut back, 3 bases at V and 6 bases at J, with 11 bases in the middle. This CDR3 is CASSEWGEDGYTF. As DNA, the CDR3 is TGTGCCAGCAGTGAGTGGGGCGAAGATGGCTACACCTTC.

The table lists this clonotype with many counts. This chain connects TRBV7-9 to TRBJ2-5, with TRBD1 matching over 8 bases. The germline gives CDR1 SEHNR, CDR2 FQNEAQ (reference sequence). This CDR3 region has 14 residues. The trim removed 4 bases at V and 1 base at J, leaving 2 bases unmatched. The CDR3 here is CASSSGQGQETQYF. As DNA, the CDR3 is TGTGCCAGCAGCTCTGGACAGGGCCAAGAGACCCAGTACTTC.

This clonotype has more than one count but fewer than ten. J is TRBJ2-5 and V is TRBV7-6, with 8 positions matching TRBD2. This CDR3 is 15 amino acids long. In germline, CDR1 is SGHVS, CDR2 FNYEAQ. V was pared by 5 bases and J by 2 bases, with 7 bases of the junction left unmatched. In DNA form, the CDR3 reads TGTGCCAGCAGCCGGGGGGGGGAACCTCAAGAGACCCAGTACTTC. This sequence encodes CASSRGGEPQETQYF.

The rearrangement uses TRBV6-2 or TRBV6-3 and TRBJ2-4, with D perhaps matching TRBD1 (6 bases). Germline V gives CDR1 MNHEY, CDR2 SVGEGT. The CDR3 has 13 amino acids. Trimming cost V 4 bases and J 6 bases, with 10 bases left between them. CDR3: CASSWTAGNIQYF. The DNA for the CDR3 is TGTGCCAGCAGTTGGACAGCTGGAAACATTCAGTACTTC.

This clonotype appeared a few times. V gene TRBV20-1 combines with J gene TRBJ1-5; 11 bases fit TRBD1. Germline assignment: CDR1 DFQATT and CDR2 SNEGSKA (reference sequence). The CDR3 consists of 13 residues. V lost 5 bases, J lost 7 bases, and 4 bases stayed unmatched. CDR3 sequence reads: CSAPGQGDQPQHF. For the CDR3, the DNA is TGCAGTGCTCCGGGACAGGGGGACCAGCCCCAGCATTTT.

This clonotype was recorded a few times. The rearrangement uses TRBV7-2 and TRBJ2-3, with TRBD1 matching 8 bases. CDR1 and CDR2 (germline): SGHTA, FQGNSA. This CDR3 contains 15 residues. The J segment lost 3 bases and the V segment lost 5 bases, leaving 7 bases of the junction unmatched. CDR3 bases: TGTGCCAGCAGCCATCCGGGACAGGCAACAGATACGCAGTATTTT. It codes for CASSHPGQATDTQYF. Complete variable domain (other parts from reference TRBV7-2 and TRBJ2-3): GAGVSQSPSNKVTEKGKDVELRCDPISGHTALYWYRQSLGQGLEFLIYFQGNSAPDKSGLPSDRFSAERTGGSVSTLTIQRTQQEDSAVYLCASSHPGQATDTQYFGPGTRLTVL.

This clonotype was observed many times. V is TRBV3-1 and J is TRBJ2-3, with a possible D match to TRBD2 (5 bases). The length of the CDR3 is 14 residues. Germline V gene sequence: CDR1 LGHDT, CDR2 YNNKEL (reference sequence). The V and J ends lost 0 bases and 5 bases respectively, with 9 bases between them. Written as DNA, the CDR3 is TGTGCCAGCAGCCAAGAGAGGGATCGAGATACGCAGTATTTT. This codes for CASSQERDRDTQYF.

This clonotype has ten or more counts. The genes are TRBV27 and TRBJ2-2, with unresolved D. Trimming pared 0 bases from V and 3 bases from J, leaving 5 bases between. The CDR3 runs to 14 residues. Germline-derived CDR1 and CDR2 are MNHEY and SMNVEV (reference sequence). CDR3 nucleotides: TGTGCCAGCAGTTTATCTGTTTACACCGGGGAGCTGTTTTTT. Translated, it gives CASSLSVYTGELFF.

This clonotype occurred a few times. The genes are TRBV9 and TRBJ2-7; 8 bases map to TRBD2. This CDR3 contains 14 residues. The trim removed 3 bases at V and 7 bases at J, leaving 9 bases unmatched. Germline assignment: CDR1 SGDLS and CDR2 YYNGEE. The CDR3 DNA sequence: TGTGCCAGCAGCGCCTTAGCGGGGCCAGGAGAGCAGTACTTC. Residues: CASSALAGPGEQYF.

The V and J genes are TRBV29-1 and TRBJ2-7; D unresolved. Germline V gene lookup returns CDR1 SQVTM and CDR2 ANQGSEA. Trimming cost V 6 bases and J 4 bases, with 13 bases left between them. The CDR3 consists of 12 residues. The CDR3 coding sequence is TGCAGCGTCGGGTGGTCTCAATACGAGCAGTACTTC. This sequence encodes CSVGWSQYEQYF.

This clonotype was detected only a few times. The chain employs TRBV7-2 and TRBJ1-6; D is perhaps TRBD1 (5 bases). This CDR3 is built from 14 residues. Germline V gene sequence: CDR1 SGHTA, CDR2 FQGNSA. V dropped 3 bases and J dropped 10 bases, with 13 bases sitting between them. The CDR3 sequence is CASSFRGFESPLHF. CDR3 DNA sequence: TGTGCCAGCAGCTTTAGGGGTTTCGAATCACCCCTCCACTTT.